This is a list of T cell receptor beta chains from one sample in a study of blood T cell repertoires in COVID-19. The table came from immunoSEQ multiplex PCR; TCRdb's copy has only in-frame clones and leaves some out. This table has 30,000 to 40,000 clones, around 90% appearing once. The sequencing sample was made of peripheral blood. These receptors originate from a human donor in a cohort sampled during active COVID-19. Each CDR3 is given with its conserved first and last residue. Each record gives: J gene, V gene, CDR3 protein.

j_gene: TRBJ1-2
v_gene: TRBV10-2
CDR3aa: CASSETGQGASGYTF

j_gene: TRBJ1-4
v_gene: TRBV30
CDR3aa: CAWSVRENEKLFF

j_gene: TRBJ1-6
v_gene: TRBV5-1
CDR3aa: CASSSVQGKDNSPLHF

j_gene: TRBJ1-5
v_gene: TRBV15
CDR3aa: CATSRGTGGSYQPQHF

j_gene: TRBJ2-1
v_gene: TRBV3-1/TRBV3-2
CDR3aa: CASRTSGGQGEQFF

j_gene: TRBJ2-3
v_gene: TRBV5-1
CDR3aa: CASSLVVAGGADTQYF

j_gene: TRBJ2-6
v_gene: TRBV30
CDR3aa: CAWSAGGQANVLTF

j_gene: TRBJ2-7
v_gene: TRBV7-2
CDR3aa: CASSLGQFDYEQYF

j_gene: TRBJ2-1
v_gene: TRBV12-5
CDR3aa: CASGHVTPGIAREQFF

j_gene: TRBJ2-5
v_gene: TRBV7-2
CDR3aa: CASSLGGGSETQYF

j_gene: TRBJ2-1
v_gene: TRBV21-1
CDR3aa: CASIEEDGIGPWQFF

j_gene: TRBJ2-7
v_gene: TRBV7-2
CDR3aa: CASSSLTSGSYEQYF

j_gene: TRBJ2-7
v_gene: TRBV7-2
CDR3aa: CASSFTGLYEQYF

j_gene: TRBJ2-7
v_gene: TRBV9
CDR3aa: CASSVGGVYEQYF

j_gene: TRBJ2-1
v_gene: TRBV6-5
CDR3aa: CASSPRQGGYNEQFF

j_gene: TRBJ1-2
v_gene: TRBV25-1
CDR3aa: CASSEGGNYGYTF

j_gene: TRBJ2-3
v_gene: TRBV4-1
CDR3aa: CASSPRNFGTDTQYF

j_gene: TRBJ2-7
v_gene: TRBV28
CDR3aa: CASSFVAGGPYEQYF

j_gene: TRBJ2-3
v_gene: TRBV4-1
CDR3aa: CASSQDRGVADTQYF

j_gene: TRBJ1-5
v_gene: TRBV6-5
CDR3aa: CASRETGGNQPQHF

j_gene: TRBJ2-5
v_gene: TRBV5-1
CDR3aa: CASSRTSGIETQYF

j_gene: TRBJ2-7
v_gene: TRBV3-1/TRBV3-2
CDR3aa: CASSQRLAGPGKQYF

j_gene: TRBJ1-2
v_gene: TRBV11-3
CDR3aa: CASSASTGGSDYGYTF

j_gene: TRBJ2-7
v_gene: TRBV5-1
CDR3aa: CASSLWQSYEQYF

j_gene: TRBJ2-7
v_gene: TRBV5-6
CDR3aa: CASSLDRGAEQYF

j_gene: TRBJ2-1
v_gene: TRBV15
CDR3aa: CATSFFTGEQFF

j_gene: TRBJ2-1
v_gene: TRBV7-2
CDR3aa: CASSLGVADYYNEQFF

j_gene: TRBJ2-5
v_gene: TRBV7-2
CDR3aa: CASSLNGGGETQYF

j_gene: TRBJ1-6
v_gene: TRBV7-9
CDR3aa: CASSTGTGNSPLHF

j_gene: TRBJ2-7
v_gene: TRBV7-2
CDR3aa: CASSHRGLAAPYEQYF

j_gene: TRBJ2-1
v_gene: TRBV6-6
CDR3aa: CASSYGGGRAPHEQFF

j_gene: TRBJ1-6
v_gene: TRBV3-1/TRBV3-2
CDR3aa: CASSQAHRYSYNSPLHF

j_gene: TRBJ2-2
v_gene: TRBV29-1
CDR3aa: CSVAWGPGELFF

j_gene: TRBJ1-5
v_gene: TRBV27
CDR3aa: CASSTQDSNQPQHF

j_gene: TRBJ2-7
v_gene: TRBV7-9
CDR3aa: CASSLEQGPQYF

j_gene: TRBJ2-7
v_gene: TRBV12-3/TRBV12-4
CDR3aa: CASSGGGPYEQYF

j_gene: TRBJ1-1
v_gene: TRBV19
CDR3aa: CASREGTAPNTEAFF

j_gene: TRBJ1-6
v_gene: TRBV7-2
CDR3aa: CASSQGQKNSPLHF

j_gene: TRBJ2-7
v_gene: TRBV20-1
CDR3aa: CSASWDRGGWQYF

j_gene: TRBJ2-7
v_gene: TRBV27
CDR3aa: CASSDRGINEQYF

j_gene: TRBJ2-1
v_gene: TRBV11-2
CDR3aa: CASSLDRGLRNEQFF